The present T cell receptor beta chain was sequenced within a study of tumor-infiltrating lymphocytes in primary liver carcinoma. With a constant-region primer, TCR beta cDNA was made from approximately 500 ng of total RNA. Three nested multiplex PCR rounds of slightly modified ARM-PCR generated TCR beta libraries. Both of the initial two PCR rounds ran for about 9 cycles and employed TRBV1-TRBV30 forward primers alongside a C-beta reverse primer. TCRdb ran MiXCR on the multiplex PCR reads and lists one entry per CDR3 protein. In the table there are 95,000 to 100,000 distinct CDR3 sequences, around 66% of which are singletons. CDR1 and CDR2 (germline): MDHEN, SYDVKM. The CDR3 consists of 13 residues. Total RNA and DNA came together from 20-30 mg of bulk tissue without cell sorting. HBV chronically infected the treatment-naive patients. This clonotype was seen a single time. Its specificity is not known.

The study's findings and limits: Blood fell significantly below tumors in its top-250-clone fraction (p = 0.039). Only around 7-25% of top clones occurred in all five tumor regions. Reduced overlap was seen in tumor-adjacent and tumor-blood pairs versus tumor region pairs.

This clonotype originated in a woman aged 60 to 75 with primary liver carcinoma and hepatitis B virus infection. This chain connects TRBV28 to TRBJ1-2; perhaps TRBD1 as D (5 bases). Input material: liver tumor tissue from sampling region 2. Subset here: tumor region T2, inferior pole. The CDR3 region is CTITSGRLGGYTF. The CDR3 DNA reads as TGTACCATCACCTCGGGGCGCCTGGGTGGCTACACCTTC.